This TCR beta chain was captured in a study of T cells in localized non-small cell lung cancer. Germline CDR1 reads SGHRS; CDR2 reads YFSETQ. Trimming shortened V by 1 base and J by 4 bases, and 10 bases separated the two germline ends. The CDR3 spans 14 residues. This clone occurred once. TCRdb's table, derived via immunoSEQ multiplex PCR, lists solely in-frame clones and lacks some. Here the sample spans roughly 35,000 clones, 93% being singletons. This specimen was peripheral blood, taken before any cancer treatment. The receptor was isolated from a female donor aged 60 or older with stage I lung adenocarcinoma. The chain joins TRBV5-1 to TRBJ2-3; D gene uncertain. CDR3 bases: TGCGCCAGCAGCTTGACAGCCGGCGCAGATACGCAGTATTTT. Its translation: CASSLTAGADTQYF.